The rows below give T cell receptor beta chains drawn from one sample of a study of cytotoxic CD8 clonotypes in ibrutinib-treated CLL. Assay used: immunoSEQ multiplex PCR; TCRdb lists only in-frame clones, some missing. This table holds about 92,000 clones, 70% to 80% found once. The material was PBMCs, obtained after 24 months of ibrutinib treatment. The receptors originated from a human donor with chronic lymphocytic leukemia. Each CDR3 is given with its conserved first and last residue. Size values are once, few and many counts, or a class for expanded clones, and some rows have none.

j_call,v_call,clone_size,cdr3_aa
TRBJ1-6,TRBV2,NA,CASRRQGANSPLHF
TRBJ1-4,TRBV2,NA,CASIPQGLTNEKLFF
TRBJ1-1,TRBV19,few,CASSITGTNTEAFF
TRBJ2-5,TRBV18,NA,CASSLTPSGGSQETQYF
TRBJ2-3,TRBV7-2,NA,CASSLGGLSTDTQYF
TRBJ1-3,TRBV7-9,NA,CASSQPFGGNTIYF
TRBJ2-1,TRBV7-9,NA,CASSLVGLAGGEQFF
TRBJ2-1,TRBV9,NA,CASSSHPPPEGQFF
TRBJ1-6,TRBV2,NA,CASSDRGRSPLHF
TRBJ2-7,TRBV27,NA,CASSTANRDEQYF
TRBJ2-5,TRBV28,few,CASSLSSSQETQYF
TRBJ2-5,TRBV7-2,NA,CASGRGPGGETQYF
TRBJ1-5,TRBV19,NA,CASSAQGQGRNQPQHF
TRBJ2-7,TRBV2,NA,CASSEGASNTYEQYF
TRBJ1-5,TRBV6-5,few,CASSPRGDQPQHF
TRBJ2-5,TRBV6-4,NA,CASKTQGRYQETQYF
TRBJ1-2,TRBV11-2,NA,CASSLMAVRRGGYTF
TRBJ1-1,TRBV30,NA,CAWRYGSTEAFF
TRBJ1-4,TRBV29-1,NA,CSVAGRALSNEKLFF
TRBJ2-7,TRBV5-1,NA,CASSLSGTHTYEQYF
TRBJ2-7,TRBV15,NA,CATSRERYGTSLAEYF
TRBJ2-7,TRBV4-1,NA,CASSQAPGQSYEQYF
TRBJ1-1,TRBV28,NA,CASSSSGGADTEAFF
TRBJ2-7,TRBV6-1,once,CASTQIRGEQYF
TRBJ2-7,TRBV7-9,NA,CASSSDWTGGYEQYF
TRBJ2-7,TRBV13,NA,CASSYPGQGVHEQYF
TRBJ1-4,TRBV4-2,NA,CASSQERGRREKLFF
TRBJ2-2,TRBV15,NA,CATSRGARELFF
TRBJ2-5,TRBV28,NA,CASSLLAGEETQYF
TRBJ1-4,TRBV6-1,NA,CASSEGYLGEKLFF
TRBJ2-7,TRBV5-1,NA,CASSASGQTASYEQYF
TRBJ2-5,TRBV19,NA,CASSISIQETQYF
TRBJ1-3,TRBV5-1,NA,CASRGPPTNTIYF